The subject of this entry is one T cell receptor beta chain. The CDR3 covers 13 residues. Germline values: CDR1 MDHEN, CDR2 SYDVKM. Trimming cost V 3 bases and J 8 bases; bases outside gene matches: 4. The data are from a study of blood T cell repertoires in COVID-19. The overall study: Donors in the United States, Italy and Spain gave samples during acute or convalescent COVID-19. From T cells, B-cell-depleted T cells, or PBMCs came the material, which was cDNA or gDNA.

How the authors handled the data: Reference gene primers were amplified, and this amplification served to estimate nucleated cell counts. Repertoires were generated with immunoSEQ multiplex PCR, while TCRdb's copy carries only in-frame clones and drops some. V and J calls plus clone size are reproduced from that table; the DNA served to infer D and trimming. Of about 300,000 clones detected, roughly 85% appear once; the ten largest clones hold around a tenth. Sequenced input: peripheral blood. This sequence joins TRBV28 and TRBJ2-1, with 7 bases aligning to TRBD2. The source of this sequence is a woman in her forties or fifties who had recovered from COVID-19. CDR3: CASSLGGVDEQFF. The CDR3 bases are TGTGCCAGCAGTTTGGGAGGGGTAGATGAGCAGTTCTTC.